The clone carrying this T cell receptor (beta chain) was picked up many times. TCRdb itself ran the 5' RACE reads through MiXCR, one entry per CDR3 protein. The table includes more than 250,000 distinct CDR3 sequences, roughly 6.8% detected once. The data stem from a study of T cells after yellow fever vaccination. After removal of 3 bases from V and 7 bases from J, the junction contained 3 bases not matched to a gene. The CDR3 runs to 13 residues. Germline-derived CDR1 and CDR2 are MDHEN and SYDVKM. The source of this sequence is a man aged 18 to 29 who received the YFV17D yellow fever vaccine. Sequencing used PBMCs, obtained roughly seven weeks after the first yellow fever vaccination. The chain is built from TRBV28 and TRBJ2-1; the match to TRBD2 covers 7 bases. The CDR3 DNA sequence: TGTGCCAGCAGTTTGTGGGGAGGGAATGAGCAGTTCTTC. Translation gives CASSLWGGNEQFF.